This T cell receptor (beta chain) was captured by sequencing in a study of cytomegalovirus exposure and HLA in healthy donors. Researchers ran the PCR with 60 Vbeta and 13 Jbeta primers. Clones were read by immunoSEQ multiplex PCR, and TCRdb kept only the in-frame ones, dropping some. The profile shows approximately 89,000 clones, roughly 60% of them singletons. Germline CDR1 ENHRY, CDR2 SYGVKD. Trimming removed 10 bases from V and 3 bases from J; junction bases left unmatched: 5. The CDR3 loop spans 14 amino acids. It was healthy bone marrow donors who served as donors. This receptor was taken from a woman aged 30 to 39 in good health and CMV-seropositive. The chain has TRBV10-3 and TRBJ2-4; 11 bases are a match to TRBD2. Sequencing was done on a sample of PBMCs. The CDR3 sequence is CATASGGSKNIQYF. The CDR3 DNA follows: TGTGCCACGGCTAGCGGGGGGAGCAAAAACATTCAGTACTTC.